What follows are 12 T cell receptor beta chains derived from one specimen sequenced in a study of blood T cell repertoires in COVID-19. Libraries were prepared by immunoSEQ multiplex PCR; TCRdb keeps only in-frame clonotypes and omits some of them. The profile shows fewer than 400,000 clones, around nine tenths of them singletons. Sequencing used PBMCs or T cells enriched from blood (not recorded which). The receptors derive from a woman between 50 and 59 years old who had recovered from COVID-19.

The J gene is TRBJ1-4, the V gene TRBV23-1; TRBD1 aligns across 9 bases. TRBV23-1 is placed among ORFs of uncertain function. This CDR3 is 12 amino acids long. Germline trimming cut 7 bases from V and 7 bases from J; bases unmatched to any gene: 1. CDR3 DNA: TGCGCCAGCAACAGGGGGCCTGAAAAACTGTTTTTT. It yields the protein CASNRGPEKLFF.

The rearrangement joins TRBV19 to TRBJ1-6; TRBD1 matches 8 bases. This CDR3 is 16 amino acids long. The trim removed 3 bases at V and 14 bases at J, leaving 15 bases unmatched. In germline, CDR1 is LNHDA, CDR2 SQIVND (reference sequence). The CDR3 DNA reads TGTGCCAGTAGTATTCGGCGGGACAGGCGACATGGGGCCCTCCACTTT. Translation gives CASSIRRDRRHGALHF.

This clone came up a few times. The chain is built from TRBV7-9 and TRBJ1-5; D not resolved. The germline gives CDR1 SEHNR, CDR2 FQNEAQ (reference sequence). Trimming took 6 bases from V and 3 from J, leaving 9 bases between them. This CDR3 is 13 amino acids long. CDR3 nucleotides: TGTGCCAGCAGGGCGAGGGACAATCAGCCCCAGCATTTT. This translates into CASRARDNQPQHF.

V usage is TRBV27 and J usage is TRBJ2-7; D possibly corresponds to TRBD2 (5 bases). Germline-derived CDR1 and CDR2 are MNHEY and SMNVEV (reference sequence). The CDR3 extends over 13 amino acids. Deletions cut 6 bases from V and 9 bases from J, with 18 bases between. The CDR3 DNA follows: TGTGCCAGCAGCCACGATCAAAACGGGGTGCAGTACTTC. Protein sequence: CASSHDQNGVQYF.

V usage is TRBV2 and J usage is TRBJ2-3; TRBD2 matches at 9 bases. Germline CDR1 is SNHLY and CDR2 is FYNNEI. CDR3 length equals 16 residues. Losses at the gene ends were 7 bases for V and 3 bases for J; bases not matched to a gene: 11. CDR3 bases: TGTGCCAGCACGGATGGGGCTAGCGGGAAGACAGATACGCAGTATTTT. This encodes CASTDGASGKTDTQYF.

V and J are TRBV10-3 and TRBJ1-2; 7 bases match TRBD1. Per germline, CDR1 ENHRY and CDR2 SYGVKD. With V trimmed by 10 bases and J by 3 bases, 5 bases remained unmatched. The CDR3 spans 12 residues. The CDR3 sequence is CATEGADYGYTF. The DNA for the CDR3 is TGTGCCACCGAGGGGGCAGACTATGGCTACACCTTC.

This clone was counted between two and nine times. As DNA, the CDR3 is TGTGCCAGCTCACCGTCCAGGAGCACAGATACGCAGTATTTT. Translating it yields CASSPSRSTDTQYF. The gene calls are TRBV18 and TRBJ2-3; D gene ambiguous. Germline CDR1 and CDR2: KGHSH and LQKENI. V lost 3 bases and J 0 bases, leaving 7 bases between the germline ends. The CDR3 extends over 14 amino acids.

This sequence joins TRBV18 and TRBJ1-3; 7 bases align to TRBD1. Germline V gives CDR1 KGHSH, CDR2 LQKENI. This CDR3 contains 17 residues. V was clipped by 5 bases and J by 2 bases; unmatched bases: 12. The CDR3 region has the DNA TGTGCCAGCTCATCCATATCGACAGGGTCGACTGGAAACACCATATATTTT. It yields the protein CASSSISTGSTGNTIYF. Using reference TRBV18 and TRBJ1-3 for the parts outside the CDR3, the full variable domain is NAGVMQNPRHLVRRRGQEARLRCSPMKGHSHVYWYRQLPEEGLKFMVYLQKENIIDESGMPKERFSAEFPKEGPSILRIQQVVRGDSAAYFCASSSISTGSTGNTIYFGEGSWLTVV.

The chain joins TRBV6-2 or TRBV6-3 to TRBJ2-5; D may be TRBD1 (5 bases). The V end lost 4 bases, the J end lost 5 bases, and 11 bases lay between the germline ends. The germline V gene has CDR1 MNHEY and CDR2 SVGEGT. The CDR3 sequence is 13 residues long. Here the CDR3 reads CASSSRGGETQYF. The CDR3 nucleotides are TGTGCCAGCAGTTCTAGGGGTGGCGAGACCCAGTACTTC.

This clone was seen a handful of times. DNA for the CDR3: TGTGCCAGCGGGGAGCGAGCTAACTATGGCTACACCTTC. It is translated as CASGERANYGYTF. The chain has TRBV6-5 and TRBJ1-2; D gene unclear. Trimming left V 8 bases short and J 0 bases short, with 10 bases between. CDR3 length: 13 amino acids. Looked up from germline, CDR1 is MNHEY and CDR2 is SVGAGI.

The V and J genes are TRBV19 and TRBJ1-2; 7 bases line up with TRBD1. CDR1 and CDR2 from the germline V gene are LNHDA and SQIVND (reference sequence). V lost 5 bases and J lost 3; bases outside the gene matches: 12. The CDR3 spans 16 residues. CDR3 in DNA: TGTGCCAGTAGTGACACAGGGAGAACAGGGGACTATGGCTACACCTTC. This codes for CASSDTGRTGDYGYTF.

This clone was counted only a few times. The rearrangement links TRBV15 to TRBJ1-5; a possible D gene is TRBD1 (5 bases). The CDR3 loop spans 13 amino acids. Looked up from germline, CDR1 is LNHNV and CDR2 is YYDKDF (reference sequence). V was clipped by 3 bases and J by 2 bases, with 5 bases between them. CDR3 DNA: TGTGCCACCAGCAGCAGGGGCAATCAGCCCCAGCATTTT. This sequence encodes CATSSRGNQPQHF.